A single sample is the source of the 9 T cell receptor beta chains below, sequenced in a study of beta chain features in type 1 diabetes. TCRB transcripts that were expressed got sequenced, as all of the isolated RNA had been reverse transcribed. Here immunoSEQ multiplex PCR was the method, and the copy in TCRdb shows in-frame clones only, minus some. In the table there are 200,000 to 250,000 clones, approximately 70% of which are singletons. The sequencing sample was made of naive CD4+ T cells from blood. The source of these receptors is a man aged 25-45 years in good health.

V is TRBV7-2 and J is TRBJ1-4, with no clear D. V gave up 9 bases and J gave up 3 bases, with 8 bases separating them. Germline CDR1 is SGHTA and CDR2 is FQGNSA. The CDR3 consists of 12 residues. CDR3 amino acids: CASGRANEKLFF. DNA for the CDR3: TGTGCCAGTGGGAGGGCTAATGAAAAACTGTTTTTT.

This sequence joins TRBV13 and TRBJ2-3; D is ambiguous. The CDR3 covers 16 residues. V lost 5 bases to trimming and J lost 5 bases, with 20 bases between them. Germline V lookup: CDR1 PRHDT, CDR2 FYEKMQ (reference sequence). CDR3 region: CASSPRSQPNGDTQYF. CDR3 coding DNA: TGTGCCAGCAGCCCTCGGTCGCAACCAAACGGAGATACGCAGTATTTT. The full variable domain, completed using reference TRBV13 and TRBJ2-3, is AAGVIQSPRHLIKEKRETATLKCYPIPRHDTVYWYQQGPGQDPQFLISFYEKMQSDKGSIPDRFSAQQFSDYHSELNMSSLELGDSALYFCASSPRSQPNGDTQYFGPGTRLTVL.

The V and J genes are TRBV7-2 and TRBJ2-7; D assignment may be TRBD1 or TRBD2 (6 bases each). The V end lost 0 bases, the J end lost 3 bases, and 9 bases lay between the germline ends. CDR1 and CDR2 from the germline V gene are SGHTA and FQGNSA. This CDR3 spans 14 amino acids. As DNA, the CDR3 is TGTGCCAGCAGCTTAGCCGGGGGCCACTACGAGCAGTACTTC. Encoded protein: CASSLAGGHYEQYF.

A word on this clone: Other DNA sequences from this sample encode an identical CDR3 as well. This sequence joins TRBV10-3 and TRBJ2-3; the D gene is possibly TRBD2 (6 bases). Germline V gene sequence: CDR1 ENHRY, CDR2 SYGVKD. Trimming pared 2 bases from V and 3 bases from J, leaving 9 bases between. The CDR3 runs 14 residues. The CDR3 loop reads CAISEGLATDTQYF. CDR3 DNA: TGTGCCATCAGTGAGGGGCTAGCGACAGATACGCAGTATTTT.

The chain recombines TRBV30 with TRBJ2-7; 9 bases fit TRBD1. Trimming removed 2 bases from V and 2 bases from J; junction bases left unmatched: 4. Germline V gene lookup returns CDR1 GTSNPN and CDR2 SVGIG (reference sequence). The CDR3 has 14 residues. CDR3 sequence: CAWSTGTGPYEQYF. CDR3 in DNA: TGTGCCTGGAGTACCGGGACAGGGCCCTACGAGCAGTACTTC.

The rearrangement joins TRBV5-1 to TRBJ1-1, with D hard to call. V was pared by 4 bases and J by 0 bases, with 7 bases between. This CDR3 has 13 residues. Per germline, CDR1 SGHRS and CDR2 YFSETQ. The CDR3: CASSVTVNTEAFF. CDR3 sequence (DNA): TGCGCCAGCAGCGTAACAGTGAACACTGAAGCTTTCTTT.

The chain is built from TRBV29-1 and TRBJ2-7; TRBD2 might be the D (6 bases). The V and J ends lost 2 bases and 3 bases respectively, with 20 bases between them. Germline loops: CDR1 SQVTM, CDR2 ANQGSEA. This CDR3 has 16 residues. CDR3: CSVEPNYEGGGYEQYF. In DNA form, the CDR3 reads TGCAGCGTTGAACCAAATTACGAGGGAGGTGGCTACGAGCAGTACTTC.

The rearrangement uses TRBV9 and TRBJ1-1; TRBD1 agrees at 7 bases. This CDR3 contains 16 residues. Per germline, CDR1 SGDLS and CDR2 YYNGEE. The junction had 11 bases not matched to a gene; V was cut back by 4 bases and J by 2 bases. The CDR3 region is CASSLYPTGVNTEAFF. For the CDR3, the DNA is TGTGCCAGCAGCCTTTACCCCACAGGGGTAAACACTGAAGCTTTCTTT.

The rearrangement uses TRBV2 and TRBJ1-2; maybe TRBD1 (5 bases). The germline CDR1 and CDR2 sequences are SNHLY and FYNNEI. The CDR3 consists of 13 residues. The ends were cut back, 4 bases at V and 4 bases at J, with 10 bases in the middle. CDR3 nucleotides: TGTGCCAGCAGTGGGGAGGGACTCTATGGCTACACCTTC. Encoded protein: CASSGEGLYGYTF.